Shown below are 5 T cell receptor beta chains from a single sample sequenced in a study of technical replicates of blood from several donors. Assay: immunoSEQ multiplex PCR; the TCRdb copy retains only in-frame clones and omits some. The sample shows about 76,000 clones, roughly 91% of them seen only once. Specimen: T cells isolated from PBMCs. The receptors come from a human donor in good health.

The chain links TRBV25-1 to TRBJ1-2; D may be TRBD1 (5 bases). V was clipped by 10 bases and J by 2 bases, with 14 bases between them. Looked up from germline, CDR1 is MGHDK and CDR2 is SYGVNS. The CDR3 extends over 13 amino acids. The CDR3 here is CATRLAGNYGYTF. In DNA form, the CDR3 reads TGTGCCACCAGATTGGCAGGGAACTATGGCTACACCTTC.

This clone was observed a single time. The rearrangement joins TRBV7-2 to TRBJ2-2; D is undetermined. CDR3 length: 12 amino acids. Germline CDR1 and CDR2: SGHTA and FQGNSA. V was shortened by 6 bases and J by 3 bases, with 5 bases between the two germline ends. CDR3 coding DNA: TGTGCCAGCAGTACTTACACCGGGGAGCTGTTTTTT. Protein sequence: CASSTYTGELFF. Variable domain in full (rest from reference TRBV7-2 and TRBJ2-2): GAGVSQSPSNKVTEKGKDVELRCDPISGHTALYWYRQSLGQGLEFLIYFQGNSAPDKSGLPSDRFSAERTGGSVSTLTIQRTQQEDSAVYLCASSTYTGELFFGEGSRLTVL.

As DNA, the CDR3 is TGTGCCAGCAATCCGGGGGGGGGTCGCACAGATACGCAGTATTTT. Protein sequence: CASNPGGGRTDTQYF. The rearrangement links TRBV11-2 to TRBJ2-3; 8 positions match TRBD2. Germline values: CDR1 SGHAT, CDR2 FQNNGV. This CDR3 has 15 amino acids. The ends lost 7 bases at V and 1 base at J; junction bases unmatched: 7.

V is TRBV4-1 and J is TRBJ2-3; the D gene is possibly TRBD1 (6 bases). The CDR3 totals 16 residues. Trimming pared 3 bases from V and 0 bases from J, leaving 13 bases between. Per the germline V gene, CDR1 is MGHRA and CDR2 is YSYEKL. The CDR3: CASSHRTDTSTDTQYF. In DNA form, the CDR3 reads TGCGCCAGCAGCCACAGGACAGACACTAGCACAGATACGCAGTATTTT.

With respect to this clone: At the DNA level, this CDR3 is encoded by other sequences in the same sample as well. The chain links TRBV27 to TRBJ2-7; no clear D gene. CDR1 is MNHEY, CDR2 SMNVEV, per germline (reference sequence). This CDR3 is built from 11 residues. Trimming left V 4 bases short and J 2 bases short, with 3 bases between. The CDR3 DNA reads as TGTGCCAGCAGTTCAACCTACGAGCAGTACTTC. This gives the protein CASSSTYEQYF.